These T cell receptor beta chains were read from a single sample in a study of cytomegalovirus exposure and HLA in healthy donors. Method: immunoSEQ multiplex PCR; TCRdb's copy keeps in-frame clones and lacks some. The repertoire shows fewer than 85,000 clones; the top ten hold approximately 4.5%. Material: PBMCs. The source is a woman aged 35 to 49 in good health and CMV-seropositive. The CDR3 runs from the conserved cysteine through the conserved F or W. A D gene is named only where the DNA matches it firmly.

D,J,V,CDR3,DNA
TRBD2,TRBJ2-1,TRBV7-6,CASSFFRKGLAGDAEQFF,TGTGCCAGCAGCTTTTTCCGGAAGGGACTAGCGGGAGATGCTGAGCAGTTCTTC
-,TRBJ1-2,TRBV2,CASSRDAGSGGYTF,TGTGCCAGCAGCCGGGACGCCGGTAGCGGTGGCTACACCTTC
-,TRBJ2-3,TRBV25-1,CASSFPGHDTQYF,TGTGCCAGCAGTTTCCCCGGACACGATACGCAGTATTTT
-,TRBJ2-3,TRBV5-4,CASSLAGQLLGTDTQYF,TGTGCCAGCAGCTTGGCAGGGCAGCTCCTCGGCACAGATACGCAGTATTTT
TRBD2,TRBJ2-5,TRBV5-5,CASSQTSGLFQETQYF,TGTGCCAGCAGTCAGACTAGCGGCCTGTTTCAAGAGACCCAGTACTTC
TRBD2,TRBJ2-1,TRBV29-1,CSATSGRGWNEQFF,TGCAGCGCGACTAGCGGGAGAGGGTGGAATGAGCAGTTCTTC
TRBD1,TRBJ2-1,TRBV15,CATSKDRGLREQFF,TGTGCCACCAGCAAAGACAGGGGGTTAAGGGAGCAGTTCTTC
TRBD1,TRBJ2-7,TRBV15,CATSRGKGAGRGRIEQYF,TGTGCCACCAGCAGAGGAAAGGGGGCAGGCAGGGGGCGAATCGAGCAGTACTTC
-,TRBJ1-5,TRBV5-5,CASSLVQENQPQHF,TGTGCCAGCAGCTTGGTACAGGAAAATCAGCCCCAGCATTTT
-,TRBJ2-6,TRBV13,CASSSALQGPFSGANVLTF,TGTGCCAGCAGCTCTGCCCTACAGGGCCCTTTCTCTGGGGCCAACGTCCTGACTTTC
-,TRBJ2-1,TRBV4-2,CASSQEGAQDYNEQFF,TGTGCCAGCAGCCAAGAAGGGGCGCAGGACTACAATGAGCAGTTCTTC
TRBD2,TRBJ2-5,TRBV10-2,CASSELAGRGTQYF,TGCGCCAGCAGTGAGTTAGCGGGGAGGGGGACCCAGTACTTC
TRBD1,TRBJ2-5,TRBV7-3,CASSLTGVLPKETQYF,TGTGCCAGCAGCTTGACAGGGGTCTTACCCAAAGAGACCCAGTACTTC
-,TRBJ2-3,TRBV27,CASRGRWDSTDTQYF,TGTGCCAGCAGGGGTCGGTGGGACTCCACAGATACGCAGTATTTT
TRBD2,TRBJ2-5,TRBV6-6,CASSFAGVAETQYF,TGTGCCAGCAGTTTTGCGGGAGTTGCAGAGACCCAGTACTTC
-,TRBJ2-7,TRBV9,CASSVDIDYYEQYF,TGTGCCAGCAGCGTAGACATAGACTACTACGAGCAGTACTTC
-,TRBJ1-1,TRBV6-6,CASSYPWTGNTEAFF,TGTGCCAGCAGTTACCCCTGGACTGGGAACACTGAAGCTTTCTTT
TRBD1,TRBJ2-6,TRBV29-1,CSVPNYGTGEERAGANVLTF,TGCAGCGTCCCAAACTACGGGACAGGGGAAGAACGGGCTGGGGCCAACGTCCTGACTTTC